The 13 T cell receptor beta chains below all came from one sample that was sequenced in a study of blood T cell repertoires in COVID-19 (dated by TCRdb to about 2020). Receptor libraries were prepared by the immunoSEQ multiplex PCR assay. As stored in TCRdb, this immuneACCESS dataset retains in-frame rearrangements with V and J assigned. A fraction of the clones does not appear; measured against another copy, unresolved V genes explain less than half of the discrepancy, and the remainder lacks a known reason. The sample table shows some 100,000 clones, and over 70% are seen once. The ten largest clones represent around a quarter of the sample. Sequencing was carried out using peripheral blood. All receptors derive from an elderly man with active or convalescent COVID-19.

This chain joins TRBV7-8 and TRBJ2-7; the D gene is possibly TRBD2 (5 bases). The CDR3 has 16 residues. V was clipped by 5 bases and J by 7 bases, with 24 bases between them. Germline-derived CDR1 and CDR2 are SGHVS and FQNEAQ. The CDR3, as DNA: TGTGCCAGCAGCACTGTCACAGAGGGCACCTCCCGGGAGCAGTACTTC. This translates into CASSTVTEGTSREQYF.

This chain connects TRBV4-3 to TRBJ2-1, with TRBD2 matching over 12 bases. Germline CDR1 LGHNA, CDR2 YSLEER. After removal of 1 base from V and 3 bases from J, the junction contained 7 bases not matched to a gene. This CDR3 has 18 residues. As DNA, the CDR3 is TGCGCCAGCAGCCAAGTCGCTGGACTAGCGGGAATCTACAATGAGCAGTTCTTC. It encodes CASSQVAGLAGIYNEQFF.

V is TRBV4-1 and J is TRBJ2-7; 13 bases line up with TRBD2. With 0 bases clipped from V and 3 bases from J, the junction kept 8 bases outside the gene matches. The CDR3 length is 18 residues. Germline CDR1 is MGHRA and CDR2 is YSYEKL. CDR3 coding DNA: TGCGCCAGCAGCCAAGATGGACCCGGGACTAGCGGGATCTACGAGCAGTACTTC. It codes for CASSQDGPGTSGIYEQYF.

This clone showed up just a few times. This sequence joins TRBV7-6 and TRBJ2-5, with 7 positions matching TRBD1. J gave up 1 base and V 2 bases, and 7 bases lay outside the gene matches. CDR1 is SGHVS, CDR2 FNYEAQ, per germline. The CDR3 consists of 16 residues. As DNA, the CDR3 is TGTGCCAGCAGCTTACGACAGGGCCCCCGCCAAGAGACCCAGTACTTC. It codes for CASSLRQGPRQETQYF. Together with reference TRBV7-6 and TRBJ2-5, the CDR3 gives the full variable domain: GAGVSQSPRYKVTKRGQDVALRCDPISGHVSLYWYRQALGQGPEFLTYFNYEAQQDKSGLPNDRFSAERPEGSISTLTIQRTEQRDSAMYRCASSLRQGPRQETQYFGPGTRLLVL.

This sequence joins TRBV6-5 and TRBJ1-1, with D tentatively TRBD1 (5 bases). Per germline, CDR1 MNHEY and CDR2 SVGAGI. Trimming shortened V by 7 bases and J by 3 bases, and 15 bases separated the two germline ends. The CDR3 sequence is 14 residues long. CDR3 region: CASTPQGRDTEAFF. CDR3 nucleotides: TGTGCCAGCACCCCCCAGGGTCGGGACACTGAAGCTTTCTTT.

The chain combines TRBV6-2 or TRBV6-3 with TRBJ2-5; TRBD2 is a possible D gene (5 bases). Germline CDR1 is MNHEY and CDR2 is SVGEGT. V was trimmed by 0 bases and J by 7 bases, leaving 12 bases between them. There are 14 residues in the CDR3. In DNA form, the CDR3 reads TGTGCCAGCAGTTACTCCGGGAATTCCGGGACCCAGTACTTC. Its protein is CASSYSGNSGTQYF.

This chain uses TRBV11-2 with TRBJ2-2, with TRBD2 matching over 11 bases. In germline, CDR1 is SGHAT, CDR2 FQNNGV. The CDR3 runs 17 residues. V lost 1 base, J lost 4 bases, and 5 bases stayed unmatched. This chain's CDR3 is CASSLVRLAGGTGELFF. CDR3 bases: TGTGCCAGCAGCTTAGTTCGGCTAGCGGGGGGCACCGGGGAGCTGTTTTTT.

This sequence joins TRBV28 and TRBJ1-6; 9 nucleotides agree with TRBD1. CDR1 and CDR2 from the germline V gene are MDHEN and SYDVKM. This CDR3 has 13 amino acids. Germline trimming cut 7 bases from V and 9 bases from J; bases unmatched to any gene: 4. The CDR3 loop is CASTGTGFSPLHF. As DNA, the CDR3 is TGTGCCAGCACTGGGACAGGGTTTTCACCCCTCCACTTT.

The rearrangement uses TRBV11-2 and TRBJ2-2, with D hard to call. V was trimmed by 5 bases and J by 7 bases, leaving 11 bases between them. CDR3 length: 13 amino acids. Germline V gene lookup returns CDR1 SGHAT and CDR2 FQNNGV. CDR3 sequence (DNA): TGTGCCAGCAGCCCCCGTCCCCGCGGGGAGCTGTTTTTT. Translating gives CASSPRPRGELFF. The whole variable domain, filled in from reference TRBV11-2 and TRBJ2-2, reads EAGVAQSPRYKIIEKRQSVAFWCNPISGHATLYWYQQILGQGPKLLIQFQNNGVVDDSQLPKDRFSAERLKGVDSTLKIQPAKLEDSAVYLCASSPRPRGELFFGEGSRLTVL.

CDR3 DNA sequence: TGTGCCAGCAGTGAATTTGGGACTAGTAATGAGCAGTTCTTC. It translates to CASSEFGTSNEQFF. This chain connects TRBV25-1 to TRBJ2-1; 8 bases agree with TRBD2. The trim removed 1 base at V and 7 bases at J, leaving 3 bases unmatched. This CDR3 has 14 amino acids. Per germline, CDR1 MGHDK and CDR2 SYGVNS.

V usage is TRBV7-2 and J usage is TRBJ2-1; 8 bases fit TRBD2. This CDR3 has 15 amino acids. Germline V CDR1 and CDR2: SGHTA, FQGNSA. J lost 4 bases, V lost 5 bases, and 7 bases had no gene match. In DNA, the CDR3 is TGTGCCAGCAGCCCCCAGGGCGGGGGGTACAATGAGCAGTTCTTC. Translated: CASSPQGGGYNEQFF. Combining the CDR3 with reference TRBV7-2 and TRBJ2-1 gives the whole variable domain GAGVSQSPSNKVTEKGKDVELRCDPISGHTALYWYRQSLGQGLEFLIYFQGNSAPDKSGLPSDRFSAERTGGSVSTLTIQRTQQEDSAVYLCASSPQGGGYNEQFFGPGTRLTVL.

V usage is TRBV6-2 or TRBV6-3 and J usage is TRBJ2-5; D is unclear. Germline V gene lookup returns CDR1 MNHEY and CDR2 SVGEGT. Trimming cost V 4 bases and J 5 bases, with 11 bases left between them. The CDR3 totals 13 residues. As DNA, the CDR3 is TGTGCCAGCAGTTGGAGAGTAAGGGAGACCCAGTACTTC. Its protein is CASSWRVRETQYF.

The chain links TRBV29-1 to TRBJ1-6; 12 bases map to TRBD1. Germline CDR1 SQVTM, CDR2 ANQGSEA. The CDR3 is made up of 13 amino acids. Trimming at V came to 8 bases and at J to 15 bases, leaving 11 bases not matched to a gene. The CDR3 region is CSPRGQGADHLHF. The CDR3 DNA reads as TGCAGCCCGAGGGGACAGGGGGCGGATCACCTCCACTTT.